This is a list of T cell receptor beta chains from one sample in a study of blood T cell repertoires in COVID-19. Produced via immunoSEQ multiplex PCR; TCRdb's table is partial and in-frame only. In the table there are tens of thousands of clones, approximately 85% of which are singletons. Input material: peripheral blood. These receptors were obtained from a human donor in a cohort sampled during active COVID-19. The conserved cysteine and the conserved F or W are not part of the CDR3 here. Fields, in order: V gene, CDR3 protein.

V: TRBV6-6; CDR3: ASSRRGYFYGYT
V: TRBV11-2; CDR3: ASSLVPRGKETQY
V: TRBV28; CDR3: ASSSQPGQGPGAGELF
V: TRBV6-5; CDR3: ASMETGGSYT
V: TRBV9; CDR3: ASSSVQDPNTEAF
V: TRBV9; CDR3: ASSVGLAGYNEQF
V: TRBV5-1; CDR3: ASSLDGSVGWTGTQQF
V: TRBV6-5; CDR3: ASRGQGYQPQH
V: TRBV7-9; CDR3: ASSRTVGELF
V: TRBV5-4; CDR3: ASSSGGAKNIQY
V: TRBV5-1; CDR3: ASSLTSGGNGYT
V: TRBV7-8; CDR3: ASRTGTGPNQPQH
V: TRBV3-1/TRBV3-2; CDR3: ASSQDTGNSPLH
V: TRBV3-1/TRBV3-2; CDR3: ASSQSESSYNEQF
V: TRBV12-3/TRBV12-4; CDR3: ATKTSGTYEQY
V: TRBV7-2; CDR3: ASSATGGNSPLH
V: TRBV10-3; CDR3: AINPGLLSSYNEQF
V: TRBV5-1; CDR3: ASSFPGSTDTQY
V: TRBV5-4; CDR3: ASSYISGNTIY
V: TRBV12-3/TRBV12-4; CDR3: ASSLNRDEQY
V: TRBV28; CDR3: ASSSPGENTGELF
V: TRBV11-1; CDR3: ASSPGTSGQY
V: TRBV7-9; CDR3: ASSRGTAQETQY
V: TRBV11-3; CDR3: ASSLGLNTEAF
V: TRBV9; CDR3: ASAGGRAKRTDTQY
V: TRBV2; CDR3: ASSPTGETQY
V: TRBV5-1; CDR3: ASSPGGGRGEQY
V: TRBV19; CDR3: ASSIYRGQNSNQPQH
V: TRBV2; CDR3: ASSKDRGNSPLH
V: TRBV2; CDR3: ASSEARREQF
V: TRBV7-2; CDR3: ASSLAPYRGRGYQPQH
V: TRBV12-3/TRBV12-4; CDR3: ASSTGMDTEAF
V: TRBV5-6; CDR3: ASSPEVQGFVPGANVLT
V: TRBV2; CDR3: ASSEIAGGQGVGY
V: TRBV5-1; CDR3: ASRKPSGRGNEQF
V: TRBV7-2; CDR3: ASRYTGNGNTIY
V: TRBV5-4; CDR3: ASSRGSNQPQH
V: TRBV18; CDR3: ASSHRDRGSYEQY
V: TRBV3-1/TRBV3-2; CDR3: ASSQTTSSNEKLF
V: TRBV7-6; CDR3: ASSLETRGTLH
V: TRBV2; CDR3: ASSDEYNSPLH
V: TRBV2; CDR3: ASSEEGRDQPQH
V: TRBV6-5; CDR3: ASSVVGGDTQY
V: TRBV7-2; CDR3: ASSFQTGYEETQY
V: TRBV6-5; CDR3: ASRLGGGYEQY
V: TRBV13; CDR3: ASRKTGSTYEQY
V: TRBV6-5; CDR3: ATQGQGANQPQH
V: TRBV11-2; CDR3: ASSTGTGRISYNSPLH
V: TRBV12-3/TRBV12-4; CDR3: ASSNGQALGYT
V: TRBV12-3/TRBV12-4; CDR3: ASSLSAYEQY
V: TRBV10-1; CDR3: AVPGTGGFGYT
V: TRBV12-3/TRBV12-4; CDR3: ASRRTVLDEQY
V: TRBV6-1; CDR3: ASSESRNRNTIY
V: TRBV7-2; CDR3: ASSSGQGKAF